This T cell receptor beta chain emerged from a study of CD8 T cells in ankylosing spondylitis. Whole-study findings and limits: Ankylosing spondylitis blood appeared to carry a characteristic TCR beta motif of eight or nine highly homologous variants. Reportedly, matched ankylosing spondylitis synovial fluid was significantly enriched for disease-linked clones.

TCR beta libraries were made by quantitative 5'-RACE with molecular barcodes. Via MiXCR, TCRdb re-called the 5' RACE reads, giving one row per CDR3 protein. The data hold around 130,000 distinct CDR3 sequences, with 17% observed a single time. Per germline, CDR1 SQVTM and CDR2 ANQGSEA. The CDR3 has 13 amino acids. V trimming: 7 bases; J trimming: 2 bases; junction bases outside the gene matches: 7. About this clonotype: Its antigen is unidentified.

Sequences were obtained from blood, either unsorted or a sorted T cell fraction (not recorded which). This clonotype was sampled from a male donor with ankylosing spondylitis. The J gene is TRBJ2-7, the V gene TRBV29-1, with TRBD2 identical over 8 bases. DNA for the CDR3: TGCAGCGCCTTCGGACTAGCAGCCTACGAGCAGTACTTC. It yields the protein CSAFGLAAYEQYF.